This record covers a single T cell receptor beta chain. Its antigen is undetermined. Per germline, CDR1 MNHNS and CDR2 SASEGT. The CDR3 has 14 amino acids. The ends lost 4 bases at V and 5 bases at J; junction bases unmatched: 8. This entry comes from a study of cytomegalovirus exposure and HLA in healthy donors. PCR employed 60 Vbeta and 13 Jbeta primers. Repertoires were generated with immunoSEQ multiplex PCR, while TCRdb's copy carries only in-frame clones and drops some. In the table there are roughly 140,000 clones, 75% to 80% of which are singletons. Study-wide results and caveats: There were some V segments, including TRBV6-2 and TRBV6-3, excluded as indistinguishable.

The gene calls are TRBV6-1 and TRBJ2-7; 7 bases agree with TRBD1. What was sequenced was PBMCs. This clonotype was obtained from a male donor in good health and CMV-seronegative. CDR3 loop: CASSVNRGKDEQYF. CDR3 DNA sequence: TGTGCCAGCAGTGTAAACAGGGGTAAGGACGAGCAGTACTTC.